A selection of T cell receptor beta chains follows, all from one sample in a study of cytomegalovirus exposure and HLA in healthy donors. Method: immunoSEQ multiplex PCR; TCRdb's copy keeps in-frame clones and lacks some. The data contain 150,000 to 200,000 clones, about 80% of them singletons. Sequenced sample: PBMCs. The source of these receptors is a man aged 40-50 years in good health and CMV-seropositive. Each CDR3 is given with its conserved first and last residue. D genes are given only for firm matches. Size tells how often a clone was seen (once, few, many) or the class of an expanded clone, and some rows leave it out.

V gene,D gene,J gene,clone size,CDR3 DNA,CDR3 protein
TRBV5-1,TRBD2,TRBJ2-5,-,TGCGCCAGCAGCTCAACTGGGACTAGCGGGAGACCACTATACTTC,CASSSTGTSGRPLYF
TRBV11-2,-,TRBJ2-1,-,TGTGCCAGCAGCTTAGGAGGGCAAACCTACAATGAGCAGTTCTTC,CASSLGGQTYNEQFF
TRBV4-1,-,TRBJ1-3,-,TGCGCCAGCAGCCAAGATGGGGTGAGATCGACAGGCCCCTCTGGAAACACCATATATTTT,CASSQDGVRSTGPSGNTIYF
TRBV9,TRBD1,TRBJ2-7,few,TGTGCCAGCAGCGACCGGGACAGGGCCTACGAGCAGTACTTC,CASSDRDRAYEQYF
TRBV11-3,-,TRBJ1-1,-,TGTGCCAGCAGCTCCCAGGGGATGGGGGCTGAAGCTTTCTTT,CASSSQGMGAEAFF
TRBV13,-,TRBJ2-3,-,TGTGCCAGCAGCTACTCGGCGCAGGACACAGATACGCAGTATTTT,CASSYSAQDTDTQYF
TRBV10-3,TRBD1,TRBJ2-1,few,TGTGCCATCAGGAGCGACAGGGTGGACAATGAGCAGTTCTTC,CAIRSDRVDNEQFF
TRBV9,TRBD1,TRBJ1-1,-,TGTGCCAGCAGCGCTACCGGGACAGGGGGTGAAGCTTTCTTT,CASSATGTGGEAFF
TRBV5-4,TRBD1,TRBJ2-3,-,TGTGCCAGCAGCTTGGGCAGGGGGCTACATACGCAGTATTTT,CASSLGRGLHTQYF
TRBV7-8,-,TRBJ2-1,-,TGTGCCAGCAGCTTAATCGTCATAGGGGGCTCCTACAATGAGCAGTTCTTC,CASSLIVIGGSYNEQFF
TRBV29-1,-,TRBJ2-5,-,TGCAGCGGATTACAGGGAAAGGAGACCCAGTACTTC,CSGLQGKETQYF
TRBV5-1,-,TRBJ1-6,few,TGCGCCAGCAGCTTGGAACCGGGTCAGAATAATTCACCCCTCCACTTT,CASSLEPGQNNSPLHF
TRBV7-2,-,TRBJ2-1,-,TGTGCCAGCAGCCTGGACAGCCTTCTTAATGAGCAGTTCTTC,CASSLDSLLNEQFF
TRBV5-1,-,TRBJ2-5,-,TGCGCCAGCAGCTTAGGGGCCCAAGAGACCCAGTACTTC,CASSLGAQETQYF
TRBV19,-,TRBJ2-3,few,TGTGCCAGTAGCTCCCCCGACAGAACCACAGATACGCAGTATTTT,CASSSPDRTTDTQYF
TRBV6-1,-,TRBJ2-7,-,TGTGCCAGCAGTGTCGGAAGGGGTGATAGGGGGAATGGGCAGTACTTC,CASSVGRGDRGNGQYF
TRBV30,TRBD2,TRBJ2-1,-,TGTGCCTGGAGAGGAATCTCAGCGGGAGCTAACAATGAGCAGTTCTTC,CAWRGISAGANNEQFF
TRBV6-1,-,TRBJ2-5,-,TGTGCCAGCAGTGAAGCTCAGGTAGGAGAGACCCAGTACTTC,CASSEAQVGETQYF
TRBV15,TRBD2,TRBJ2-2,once,TGTGCCACCAGCCATCTACCGGGGACTACAAACACCGGGGAGCTGTTTTTT,CATSHLPGTTNTGELFF
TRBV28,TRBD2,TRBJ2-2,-,TGTGCCAGCAGCCCCGCGGGACTAGCTATCGGGGAGCCGTTTTTT,CASSPAGLAIGEPFF
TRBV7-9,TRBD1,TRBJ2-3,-,TGTGCCAGCAGCCGCAACAGGGGCGATACGCAGTATTTT,CASSRNRGDTQYF
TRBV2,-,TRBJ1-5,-,TGTGCCAGCAGTGATTCCCGTGTGGACAGTCTCCCCCTAAGTAATCAGCCCCAGCATTTT,CASSDSRVDSLPLSNQPQHF
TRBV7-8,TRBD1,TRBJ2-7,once,TGTGCCAGCAGCTCTGCGGGACAGGGAGGAGTCGAGCAGTACTTC,CASSSAGQGGVEQYF
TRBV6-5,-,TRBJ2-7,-,TGTGCCAGCAGTTCCCCCCCGGGCAGGGGAAGGTACGAGCAGTACTTC,CASSSPPGRGRYEQYF
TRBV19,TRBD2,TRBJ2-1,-,TGTGCCAGTATGGGGGGGGATTTACCTAATGAGCAGTTCTTC,CASMGGDLPNEQFF
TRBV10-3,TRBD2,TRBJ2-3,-,TGTGCCATCGGGGGGGAGGGCACAGATACGCAGTATTTT,CAIGGEGTDTQYF
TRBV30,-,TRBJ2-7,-,TGTGCCGGGAACTCCCTTGTGTCCTACGAGCAGTACTTC,CAGNSLVSYEQYF
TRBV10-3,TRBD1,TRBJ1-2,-,TGTGCCATCAGTGCGGGACAGGGGAACGGCTACACCTTC,CAISAGQGNGYTF
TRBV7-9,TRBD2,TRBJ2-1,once,TGTGCCAGCAGCTCGGGGCTAGCGGGTTACAATGAGCAGTTCTTC,CASSSGLAGYNEQFF
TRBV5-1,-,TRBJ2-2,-,TGCGCCAGCAGCTTAGCGGGTAACACCGGGGAGCTGTTTTTT,CASSLAGNTGELFF
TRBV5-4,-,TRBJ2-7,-,TGTGCCAGCAGCTCACCAGGAGGGACCTACGAGCAGTACTTC,CASSSPGGTYEQYF
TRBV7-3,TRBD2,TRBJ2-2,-,TGTGCCAGCAGCCCGGCCGGGACTATGTACACCGGGGAGCTGTTTTTT,CASSPAGTMYTGELFF
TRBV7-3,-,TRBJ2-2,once,TGTGCCAGCAGCTTAGCAGTTGGCACCGGGGAGCTGTTTTTT,CASSLAVGTGELFF